The 2 T cell receptor beta chains reported below all come from one sample, sequenced in a study of blood T cell repertoires in COVID-19. Using immunoSEQ multiplex PCR, the repertoire was profiled, and TCRdb retains in-frame clones only, with some absent. The repertoire holds 20,000 or so clones, with about nine tenths as singletons. Sequencing was performed on PBMCs or T cells enriched from blood (not recorded which). The receptors were sampled from a woman aged 25-40 years who had recovered from COVID-19.

The chain uses TRBV18 and TRBJ2-7; a possible D gene is TRBD2 (5 bases). The germline V gene has CDR1 KGHSH and CDR2 LQKENI. The CDR3 length is 13 residues. V lost 3 bases to trimming and J lost 0 bases, with 6 bases between them. DNA of the CDR3: TGTGCCAGCTCACCGGGGAGCTCCTACGAGCAGTACTTC. Residues: CASSPGSSYEQYF. Looking up the rest from reference TRBV18 and TRBJ2-7 gives the full variable domain: NAGVMQNPRHLVRRRGQEARLRCSPMKGHSHVYWYRQLPEEGLKFMVYLQKENIIDESGMPKERFSAEFPKEGPSILRIQQVVRGDSAAYFCASSPGSSYEQYFGPGTRLTVT.

The chain is built from TRBV6-1 and TRBJ2-5, with D maybe TRBD1 (6 bases). This CDR3 has 13 amino acids. Trimming took off 0 bases at V and 5 bases at J, with 7 bases between the two ends. Germline assignment: CDR1 MNHNS and CDR2 SASEGT. The CDR3: CASSEARGETQYF. The CDR3 bases are TGTGCCAGCAGTGAAGCTAGGGGGGAGACCCAGTACTTC.